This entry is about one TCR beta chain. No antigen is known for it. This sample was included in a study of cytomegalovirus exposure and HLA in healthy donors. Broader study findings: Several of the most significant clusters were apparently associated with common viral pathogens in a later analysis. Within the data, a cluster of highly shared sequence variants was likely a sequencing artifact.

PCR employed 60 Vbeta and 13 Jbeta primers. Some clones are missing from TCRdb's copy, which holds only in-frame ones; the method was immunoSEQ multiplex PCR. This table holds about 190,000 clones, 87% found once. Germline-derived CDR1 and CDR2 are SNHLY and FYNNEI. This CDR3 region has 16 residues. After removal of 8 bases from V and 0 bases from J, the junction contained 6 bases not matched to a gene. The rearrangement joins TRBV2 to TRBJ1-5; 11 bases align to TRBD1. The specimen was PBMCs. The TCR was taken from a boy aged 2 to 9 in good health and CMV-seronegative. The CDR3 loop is CASRGQGGVSNQPQHF. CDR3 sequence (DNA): TGTGCCAGCCGGGGACAGGGGGGCGTTAGCAATCAGCCCCAGCATTTT.